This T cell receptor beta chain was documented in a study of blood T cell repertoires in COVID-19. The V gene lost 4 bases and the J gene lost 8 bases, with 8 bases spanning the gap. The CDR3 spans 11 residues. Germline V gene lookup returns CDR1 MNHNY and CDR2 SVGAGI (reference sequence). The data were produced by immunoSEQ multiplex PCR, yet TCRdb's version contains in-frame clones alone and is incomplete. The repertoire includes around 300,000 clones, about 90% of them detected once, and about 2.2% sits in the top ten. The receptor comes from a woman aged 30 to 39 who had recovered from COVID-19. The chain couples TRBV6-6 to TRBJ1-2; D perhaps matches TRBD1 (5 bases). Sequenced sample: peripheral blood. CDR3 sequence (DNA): TGTGCCAGCAGTTGGGGCGAGGGCTACACCTTC. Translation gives CASSWGEGYTF.